This T cell receptor beta chain was recovered during a study of T cells after yellow fever vaccination. Germline trimming cut 6 bases from V and 6 bases from J; bases unmatched to any gene: 0. CDR1 and CDR2 (germline): MDHEN, SYDVKM. This CDR3 has 12 amino acids. TCRdb reanalysed the 5' RACE reads using MiXCR and keeps one entry per CDR3 protein. The data contain under 150,000 distinct CDR3 sequences, more than 6% of them singletons. The clonotype was recovered from a man aged 30 to 45 who received the YFV17D yellow fever vaccine. The source material was CD4+ T cells sorted from PBMCs, sampled 5 days after the yellow fever booster vaccination. This chain joins TRBV28 and TRBJ1-1, with 11 positions matching TRBD1. This CDR3 is CASRGQGAEAFF. The CDR3 coding sequence is TGTGCCAGCAGGGGACAGGGGGCTGAAGCTTTCTTT.